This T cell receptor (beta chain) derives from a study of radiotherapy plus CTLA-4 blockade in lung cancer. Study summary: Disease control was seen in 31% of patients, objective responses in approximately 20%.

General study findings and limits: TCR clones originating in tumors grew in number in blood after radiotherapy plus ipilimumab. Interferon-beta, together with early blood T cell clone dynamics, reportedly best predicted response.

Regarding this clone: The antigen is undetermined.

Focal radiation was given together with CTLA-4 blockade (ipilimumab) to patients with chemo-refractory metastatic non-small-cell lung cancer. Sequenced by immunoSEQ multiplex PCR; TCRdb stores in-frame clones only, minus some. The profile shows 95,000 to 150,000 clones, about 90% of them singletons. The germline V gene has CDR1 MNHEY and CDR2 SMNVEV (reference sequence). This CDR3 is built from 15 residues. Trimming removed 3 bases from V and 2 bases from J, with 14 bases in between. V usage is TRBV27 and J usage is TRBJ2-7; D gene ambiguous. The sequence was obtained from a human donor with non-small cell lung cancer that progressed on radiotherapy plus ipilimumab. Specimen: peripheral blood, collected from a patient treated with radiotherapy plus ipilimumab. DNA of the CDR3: TGTGCCAGCAGTTTTCGTAGGCAGATTCCCTACGAGCAGTACTTC. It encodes CASSFRRQIPYEQYF.